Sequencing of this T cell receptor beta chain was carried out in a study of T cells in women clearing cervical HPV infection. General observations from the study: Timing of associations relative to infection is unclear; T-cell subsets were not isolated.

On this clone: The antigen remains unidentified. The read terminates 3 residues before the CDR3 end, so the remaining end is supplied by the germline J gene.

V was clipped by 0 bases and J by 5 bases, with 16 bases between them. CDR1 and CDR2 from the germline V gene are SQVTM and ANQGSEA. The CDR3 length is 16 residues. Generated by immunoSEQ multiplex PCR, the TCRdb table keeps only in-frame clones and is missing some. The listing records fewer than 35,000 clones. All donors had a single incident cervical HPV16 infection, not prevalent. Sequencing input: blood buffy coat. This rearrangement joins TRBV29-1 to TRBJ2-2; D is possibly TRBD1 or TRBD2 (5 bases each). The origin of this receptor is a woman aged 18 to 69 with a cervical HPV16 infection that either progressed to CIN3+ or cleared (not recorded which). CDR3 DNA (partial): TGCAGCGTTGAAGATCTTGGAGAGGGGCGGACCGGGGAG. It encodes CSVEDLGEGRTGE. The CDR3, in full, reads CSVEDLGEGRTGELFF.